The clone carrying this T cell receptor (beta chain) was seen a few times. Its target is unknown. Donors gave roughly 9.1 milliliters of peripheral blood apiece. CDR3 length: 15 amino acids. CDR1 and CDR2 (germline): LGHDT, YNNKEL (reference sequence). V gave up 0 bases and J gave up 9 bases; unmatched junction bases: 8. This sample is drawn from a study of blood T cells in healthy people across ages. Study at large: Per two T cells, template switching captured roughly one barcoded beta molecule.

Using a J-beta primer mix together with a sample-barcoded 5' primer, a second PCR was run for roughly 7 to 11 cycles. TCRdb re-called the 5' RACE reads with MiXCR, one entry per CDR3 protein. The repertoire has roughly 700,000 distinct CDR3 sequences, around 49% of them found once; the top ten carry 25% to 35%. Findings of the study overall: Unsorted PBMC material precluded a definitive naive versus antigen-experienced comparison.

The sequence was obtained from a woman aged 60-70 years in good health. Sequences were obtained from blood. This rearrangement joins TRBV3-1 to TRBJ2-1, with 7 bases lining up with TRBD2. DNA of the CDR3: TGTGCCAGCAGCCAAGATATAATCCCGGGAGGTGAGCAGTTCTTC. Its protein is CASSQDIIPGGEQFF.